This T cell receptor (beta chain) is from a study of radiotherapy plus CTLA-4 blockade in lung cancer. Turning to the study itself: Of all patients, around 19% responded objectively and roughly 31% showed disease control.

Study outcomes and limitations: Clones derived from tumor TCRs expanded in blood after radiotherapy plus ipilimumab.

Germline CDR1 is MNHNY and CDR2 is SVGAGI (reference sequence). The length of the CDR3 is 14 residues. V was cut by 2 bases and J by 2 bases, with 7 bases left in between. Only in-frame clones appear in the TCRdb table, and some are missing; sequencing was by immunoSEQ multiplex PCR. The sample holds tens of thousands of clones; around 88% are singletons and the top ten take approximately 2%. Comment on this clone: Its antigen remains unidentified.

The starting material was peripheral blood, obtained from a patient treated with radiotherapy plus ipilimumab. V usage is TRBV6-6 and J usage is TRBJ1-5; possible D gene TRBD1, 5 bases. The sequence came from a human donor with non-small cell lung cancer who had a partial response to radiotherapy plus ipilimumab. CDR3: CASSYQGGNQPQHF. In nucleotides, the CDR3 is TGTGCCAGCAGTTACCAGGGTGGCAATCAGCCCCAGCATTTT.